This T cell receptor beta chain was captured by sequencing in a study of blood T cell repertoires in COVID-19. Study at large: Samples taken during acute and convalescent COVID-19 were collected in the United States, Italy and Spain.

This CDR3 has 19 residues. The germline CDR1 and CDR2 sequences are LNHNV and YYDKDF (reference sequence). V lost 1 base and J 0 bases, leaving 19 bases between the germline ends. Only in-frame clones appear in the TCRdb table, and some are missing; sequencing was by immunoSEQ multiplex PCR. The sample holds about 670,000 clones; 70% to 90% are singletons and the top ten take about 0.26%. V and J are TRBV15 and TRBJ1-5; D perhaps matches TRBD1 (5 bases). The sequencing input was peripheral blood. This TCR came from a woman aged 18-29 years with acute or convalescent COVID-19. Here the CDR3 reads CATSRGGGGAGLSNQPQHF. CDR3 DNA: TGTGCCACCAGCAGAGGGGGGGGTGGCGCTGGACTTAGCAATCAGCCCCAGCATTTT.